The 5 T cell receptor beta chains below come from one sample, sequenced in a study of Siglec-9 on CD8 T cells in melanoma. Libraries were prepared by immunoSEQ multiplex PCR; TCRdb keeps only in-frame clonotypes and omits some of them. The table includes about 1,400 clones, 55% to 65% detected once. Sequencing was performed on Siglec-9+ CD8+ T cells sorted from blood. The receptors originated from a human donor in good health.

CDR3 in amino acids: CASFPIGWGLAGGPGELFF. CDR3 nucleotide sequence: TGTGCCAGCTTTCCCATCGGATGGGGACTAGCGGGAGGGCCCGGGGAGCTGTTTTTT. The chain combines TRBV28 with TRBJ2-2, with 16 positions matching TRBD2. Germline CDR1 and CDR2: MDHEN and SYDVKM. V was pared by 8 bases and J by 6 bases, with 15 bases of the junction left unmatched. The CDR3 length is 19 residues.

This clone has a handful of counts. The gene calls are TRBV6-4 and TRBJ2-3, with D possibly matching TRBD2 (6 bases). Looked up from germline, CDR1 is MRHNA and CDR2 is SNTAGT. There are 13 residues in the CDR3. The V end was cut by 3 bases, the J end by 2 bases, with 6 bases between. CDR3 DNA sequence: TGTGCCAGCAGTGAGCGGGACACAGATACGCAGTATTTT. This translates into CASSERDTDTQYF.

This rearrangement joins TRBV7-9 to TRBJ1-1; possible D gene TRBD1, 5 bases. V was clipped by 1 base and J by 0 bases, with 12 bases between them. From germline, CDR1 is SEHNR and CDR2 FQNEAQ (reference sequence). This CDR3 comprises 16 residues. The CDR3 DNA is TGTGCCAGCAGCTTAGGTAGGGGTGGGGTGAACACTGAAGCTTTCTTT. Translating it yields CASSLGRGGVNTEAFF.

This clone was found a few times. The chain has TRBV7-9 and TRBJ2-2, with 10 bases fitting TRBD1. CDR1 and CDR2 from the germline V gene are SEHNR and FQNEAQ (reference sequence). CDR3 length: 17 residues. V gave up 5 bases and J gave up 0 bases; unmatched junction bases: 6. In DNA, the CDR3 is TGTGCCAGCAGCCGAGGGACAGGGGACCCGAACACCGGGGAGCTGTTTTTT. It specifies CASSRGTGDPNTGELFF.

V gene TRBV6-5 combines with J gene TRBJ1-4; TRBD1 is a possible D gene (6 bases). CDR3 length: 12 residues. The V end lost 11 bases, the J end lost 7 bases, and 14 bases lay between the germline ends. Germline V lookup: CDR1 MNHEY, CDR2 SVGAGI. This chain's CDR3 is CAGGGPGEKLFF. The DNA for the CDR3 is TGTGCCGGGGGGGGGCCAGGTGAAAAACTGTTTTTT.